This T cell receptor (beta chain) was observed in a study of blood T cell repertoires in COVID-19. Looking at the study overall: Italy, Spain and the United States were the sources of the convalescent and acute COVID-19 samples. T cells, B-cell-depleted T cells, or PBMCs provided the cDNA or gDNA that served as material.

The germline CDR1 and CDR2 sequences are MNHEY and SVGAGI. The CDR3 covers 13 residues. V was clipped by 6 bases and J by 7 bases, with 15 bases between them. In the authors' methods: Estimated nucleated cell counts came from reference gene primer amplification. This table comes from immunoSEQ multiplex PCR, and its TCRdb copy is limited to in-frame clones, with some not included. That table furnishes V, J and clone size, whereas the DNA furnished D and trimming. The table records roughly 100,000 clones, roughly 80% of them present only once. The origin of this receptor is a human donor in a cohort sampled during active COVID-19. V is TRBV6-5 and J is TRBJ1-2; no clear D gene. Sequencing was performed on peripheral blood. The CDR3, as DNA: TGTGCCAGCAGCCGCCATCTTGAGGCTGGCTACACCTTC. This gives the protein CASSRHLEAGYTF.